The 17 T cell receptor beta chains in this list originate from one sample, sequenced in a study of regulatory T cells in long-lasting Graves disease. Described time point: newly diagnosed GD, antithyroid drugs for less than 3 months. Construction of the TCR library relied on RNA isolated from PBMCs. CDR3-region Arm-PCR and iRepertoire HTBI primers produced the TCR beta libraries. TCRdb processed the multiplex PCR reads anew with MiXCR; each CDR3 protein has one entry. The sample consists of about 220,000 distinct CDR3 sequences, roughly 20% of them appearing once. The same data also contributed to another study, on T cells in Graves' hyperthyroidism and ophthalmopathy.

Sequenced material: peripheral blood mononuclear cells (PBMCs), taken at new diagnosis, from a patient treated with antithyroid drugs. All receptors derive from a woman aged 25 to 39 with Graves disease.

This clonotype was counted ten times or more. A much larger clone differs from this one at a single base, so this may be a read error. This sequence joins TRBV2 and TRBJ2-1; D might be TRBD1 or TRBD2, each matching 5 bases. Deletions cut 7 bases from V and 0 bases from J, with 13 bases between. There are 15 residues in the CDR3. Germline loops: CDR1 SNHLY, CDR2 FYNNEI. CDR3 residues: CASTGAASSYNEQFF. As DNA, the CDR3 is TGTGCCAGCACCGGGGCAGCCAGCTCCTACAATGAGCAGTTCTTC.

This clonotype showed up many times. The chain uses TRBV12-3 or TRBV12-4 and TRBJ2-7; a possible D gene is TRBD2 (6 bases). The CDR3 extends over 13 amino acids. Trimming pared 6 bases from V and 4 bases from J, leaving 13 bases between. The CDR3 reads CASRREWRYEQYF. DNA of the CDR3: TGTGCCAGCAGGCGGGAATGGAGGTACGAGCAGTACTTC.

The sample holds many counts of this clonotype. V gene TRBV2 combines with J gene TRBJ2-3, with 8 bases identical to TRBD2. V trimming: 1 base; J trimming: 2 bases; junction bases outside the gene matches: 5. Germline V gene lookup returns CDR1 SNHLY and CDR2 FYNNEI. The CDR3 sequence is 16 residues long. The CDR3 sequence: CASSEGAGALTDTQYF. The CDR3 nucleotides are TGTGCCAGCAGTGAAGGAGCGGGGGCCCTCACAGATACGCAGTATTTT.

The V gene is TRBV9, the J gene TRBJ1-1; D perhaps matches TRBD1 (6 bases). V shed 4 bases and J shed 1 base, with 11 bases lying between them. Germline V lookup: CDR1 SGDLS, CDR2 YYNGEE. The CDR3 is made up of 14 amino acids. The CDR3 sequence is CASSPDRRNTEAFF. CDR3 sequence (DNA): TGTGCCAGCAGCCCAGACAGGAGGAACACTGAAGCTTTCTTT.

This clonotype was seen more than once but under ten times. V usage is TRBV15 and J usage is TRBJ1-4; 10 bases agree with TRBD1. CDR1 and CDR2 (germline): LNHNV, YYDKDF (reference sequence). V shed 1 base, J shed 7 bases, and the junction held 6 bases outside the gene matches. The CDR3 consists of 16 residues. The CDR3 here is CATSRGQGAVGEKLFF. CDR3 bases: TGTGCCACCAGCAGAGGACAGGGGGCTGTGGGTGAAAAACTGTTTTTT.

This clonotype was seen repeatedly, ten times or more. This chain uses TRBV5-1 with TRBJ2-2, with D unclear. From germline, CDR1 is SGHRS and CDR2 YFSETQ. Between the trimmed V and J ends, which lost 4 bases and 5 bases, there was a span of 15 bases. CDR3 length equals 15 residues. The CDR3, as DNA: TGCGCCAGCAGCCTGGGCCAATCCCGGACCGGGGAGCTGTTTTTT. Translation: CASSLGQSRTGELFF.

At least ten counts were recorded for this clonotype. CDR3 sequence (DNA): TGCAGTGCTAGGGACAGATTAGTAGAGACCCAGTACTTC. Protein: CSARDRLVETQYF. V and J are TRBV20-1 and TRBJ2-5; D perhaps matches TRBD1 (6 bases). The V gene's germline CDR1 is DFQATT and CDR2 SNEGSKA (reference sequence). This CDR3 has 13 residues. The germline V and J ends were trimmed by 3 bases and 4 bases, with 12 bases remaining between them.

This rearrangement joins TRBV6-2 or TRBV6-3 to TRBJ2-1; unclear D gene. V dropped 6 bases and J dropped 8 bases, with 20 bases sitting between them. The CDR3 runs to 15 residues. CDR1 and CDR2 from the germline V gene are MNHEY and SVGEGT. The CDR3, as DNA: TGTGCCAGCAGAAGTTACCCCCCGGTATGGGATGAGCAGTTCTTC. It yields the protein CASRSYPPVWDEQFF.

This clonotype was recorded a few times. The rearrangement links TRBV7-3 to TRBJ2-6, with TRBD1 identical over 7 bases. The germline V gene encodes CDR1 SGHTA and CDR2 FQGTGA. Losses at the gene ends were 6 bases for V and 2 bases for J; bases not matched to a gene: 4. The CDR3 contains 15 residues. Here the CDR3 DNA reads TGTGCCAGCAGACATACAGGGGCTGGGGCCAACGTCCTGACTTTC. Its translation is CASRHTGAGANVLTF.

V and J are TRBV11-2 and TRBJ2-7; TRBD1 aligns across 9 bases. This CDR3 has 16 amino acids. Germline V gene data show CDR1 as SGHAT and CDR2 as FQNNGV. Trimming cost V 7 bases and J 2 bases; bases outside gene matches: 12. CDR3 loop: CASNPRLDRGTYEQYF. The CDR3, as DNA: TGTGCCAGCAACCCTCGCCTGGACAGGGGCACCTACGAGCAGTACTTC.

This clonotype was counted ten times or more. The chain joins TRBV6-2 or TRBV6-3 to TRBJ2-1; 9 bases agree with TRBD1. Trimming removed 5 bases from V and 10 bases from J; junction bases left unmatched: 12. CDR3 length: 15 residues. CDR1 and CDR2 from the germline V gene are MNHEY and SVGEGT. This CDR3 is CASSDAGTGRGEQFF. CDR3 coding DNA: TGTGCCAGCAGTGACGCCGGGACAGGGAGGGGAGAGCAGTTCTTC.

On this clonotype: A much bigger clone sits one base away, suggesting this may be a read error. This chain uses TRBV12-3 or TRBV12-4 with TRBJ1-5, with D possibly being TRBD1 (5 bases). Deletions cut 3 bases from V and 7 bases from J, with 10 bases between. This CDR3 region has 13 residues. The CDR3 bases are TGTGCCAGCAGTTTTTCGGGGCTCCAGCCCCAGCATTTT. It codes for CASSFSGLQPQHF.

This clonotype was seen many times. The genes are TRBV30 and TRBJ1-2; D may be TRBD1 (5 bases). Trimming stripped 1 base from V and 3 bases from J, with 15 bases between. Germline loops: CDR1 GTSNPN, CDR2 SVGIG (reference sequence). The CDR3 is 15 residues long. CDR3 amino acids: CAWSGPTATYYGYTF. Here the CDR3 DNA reads TGTGCCTGGAGTGGGCCGACAGCTACTTACTATGGCTACACCTTC.

This clonotype turned up a few times. The chain uses TRBV20-1 and TRBJ1-1; a weak D match, TRBD1 (5 bases). The CDR3 is 14 amino acids. Germline V gives CDR1 DFQATT, CDR2 SNEGSKA (reference sequence). The CDR3 DNA is TGCAGCAATTCCGGGGGAAGGGCGAGCACTGAAGCTTTCTTT. This gives the protein CSNSGGRASTEAFF.

The chain combines TRBV28 with TRBJ1-1; 8 positions agree with TRBD1. This CDR3 is 14 amino acids long. CDR1 is MDHEN and CDR2 is SYDVKM in the germline V gene. The junction had 7 bases not matched to a gene; V was cut back by 6 bases and J by 4 bases. This CDR3 reads CASRPQGALTEAFF. Written as DNA, the CDR3 is TGTGCCAGCAGACCTCAGGGGGCGCTCACTGAAGCTTTCTTT. The variable domain in full, with the rest retrieved from reference TRBV28 and TRBJ1-1, is DVKVTQSSRYLVKRTGEKVFLECVQDMDHENMFWYRQDPGLGLRLIYFSYDVKMKEKGDIPEGYSVSREKKERFSLILESASTNQTSMYLCASRPQGALTEAFFGQGTRLTVV.

This clonotype has at least ten counts. The rearrangement joins TRBV27 to TRBJ2-7; 10 positions agree with TRBD1. The germline V gene has CDR1 MNHEY and CDR2 SMNVEV (reference sequence). This CDR3 contains 15 residues. After removal of 2 bases from V and 7 bases from J, the junction contained 8 bases not matched to a gene. As DNA, the CDR3 is TGTGCCAGCAGTTTACCGCGACAGGGGGCGCGGGAGCAGTACTTC. Its protein is CASSLPRQGAREQYF.

There are many counts of this clonotype. The genes are TRBV20-1 and TRBJ2-7; D not certain. CDR3 length: 13 amino acids. V lost 5 bases, J lost 4 bases, and 15 bases lay in between. Germline V gene lookup returns CDR1 DFQATT and CDR2 SNEGSKA (reference sequence). CDR3 coding DNA: TGCAGTGCTTCCTCAGGTTACACATACGAGCAGTACTTC. Residues: CSASSGYTYEQYF.